This entry features one T cell receptor (beta chain) sequence. These data belong to a study of chemoradiotherapy in HPV16-positive cancers. Study details: Functional T-cell assays on a couple of HPV16-positive patients' cells defined candidate HPV-specific clones and common TCR motifs.

The protocol was immunoSEQ multiplex PCR, while the TCRdb copy is restricted to in-frame clones and leaves out a portion. The top ten clones hold 2.5% to 3.5% of a sample with roughly 2,600 clones, approximately 90% of them seen once. The CDR3 spans 16 residues. V dropped 1 base and J dropped 3 bases, with 15 bases sitting between them. Germline V gene sequence: CDR1 SEHNR, CDR2 FQNEAQ (reference sequence). The starting material was tumor tissue, obtained from a patient who underwent chemoradiotherapy. V is TRBV7-9 and J is TRBJ1-2; D possibly corresponds to TRBD1 (6 bases). The TCR comes from a human donor with HPV-associated anogenital cancer. The CDR3 DNA sequence: TGTGCCAGCAGCTTAGGGTCGGGGGGCATCGACTATGGCTACACCTTC. Its translation: CASSLGSGGIDYGYTF.